Each of the 8 T cell receptor beta chains below was sequenced from the same sample in a study of HIV-infected patients and healthy controls. Via MiXCR, TCRdb re-called the 5' RACE reads, giving one row per CDR3 protein. This table has 55,000 to 70,000 distinct CDR3 sequences, under 25% appearing once. The sequenced sample consisted of CD4+ T cells from blood. These receptors were collected from a human donor in good health.

This chain connects TRBV9 to TRBJ1-1, with D possibly TRBD1 on 5 matching bases. The V end was cut by 2 bases, the J end by 5 bases, with 10 bases between. The CDR3 spans 13 residues. From germline, CDR1 is SGDLS and CDR2 YYNGEE. DNA of the CDR3: TGTGCCAGCAGCGTGAGGGGAGGGACTGAAGCTTTCTTT. Protein: CASSVRGGTEAFF.

This chain joins TRBV12-3 or TRBV12-4 and TRBJ1-2; D may be TRBD1 (5 bases). This CDR3 spans 13 amino acids. Trimming took off 7 bases at V and 8 bases at J, with 17 bases between the two ends. Here the CDR3 reads CASTGDPPGGYTF. Written as DNA, the CDR3 is TGTGCCAGCACCGGGGACCCTCCTGGAGGCTACACCTTC.

The chain combines TRBV12-3 or TRBV12-4 with TRBJ2-2, with TRBD1 identical over 8 bases. There are 16 residues in the CDR3. Trimming took 6 bases from V and 0 from J; bases not matched to a gene: 6. CDR3 residues: CASSLDRVANTGELFF. The CDR3 bases are TGTGCCAGCAGCCTGGACAGGGTAGCGAACACCGGGGAGCTGTTTTTT.

This clonotype was observed a handful of times. The chain is built from TRBV28 and TRBJ2-7, with D maybe TRBD2 (5 bases). The germline V and J ends were trimmed by 7 bases and 2 bases, with 15 bases remaining between them. The CDR3 sequence is 14 residues long. Germline V gives CDR1 MDHEN, CDR2 SYDVKM. For the CDR3, the DNA is TGTGCCAGCACCCTGGGAGAGGCCGCCTACGAGCAGTACTTC. Protein sequence: CASTLGEAAYEQYF.

The chain uses TRBV12-3 or TRBV12-4 and TRBJ2-3, with D tentatively TRBD2 (6 bases). V was cut by 5 bases and J by 3 bases, with 15 bases left in between. This CDR3 comprises 15 residues. CDR3 in amino acids: CASSPEWGRTDTQYF. CDR3 DNA sequence: TGTGCCAGCAGTCCCGAGTGGGGGAGGACAGATACGCAGTATTTT.

This clonotype has more than one count but fewer than ten. The chain uses TRBV2 and TRBJ1-4; 7 bases line up with TRBD1. The V segment lost 3 bases and the J segment 16 bases; nucleotides outside the gene matches: 8. Germline-derived CDR1 and CDR2 are SNHLY and FYNNEI. The CDR3 loop spans 12 amino acids. The CDR3 protein is CASSDDRAFEFF. CDR3 bases: TGTGCCAGCAGTGATGACAGGGCGTTCGAGTTTTTT.

Only a few counts were recorded for this clonotype. The genes are TRBV24-1 and TRBJ2-5; possible D gene TRBD1, 6 bases. The CDR3 is 15 residues long. Trimming removed 4 bases at V and 0 bases at J, with 11 bases between. Looked up from germline, CDR1 is KGHDR and CDR2 is SFDVKD. The DNA of the CDR3 is TGTGCCACCAGTGACCAGACAGGATACCAAGAGACCCAGTACTTC. The encoded protein is CATSDQTGYQETQYF.

This clonotype was recorded a few times. V and J are TRBV7-3 and TRBJ2-1; 9 bases are shared with TRBD2. The CDR3 loop spans 15 amino acids. J gave up 10 bases and V 5 bases, and 12 bases lay outside the gene matches. CDR1 is SGHTA, CDR2 FQGTGA, per germline. The CDR3 here is CASSEGAGGPREQFF. The DNA for the CDR3 is TGTGCCAGCAGCGAAGGGGCGGGAGGGCCCCGCGAGCAGTTCTTC.